This record concerns one T cell receptor beta chain sequence. Per the original methods: Amplification with reference gene primers provided the estimates of nucleated cell counts. The table came from immunoSEQ multiplex PCR; TCRdb's copy has only in-frame clones and leaves some out. That table supplies the V and J calls and clone size; D and trimming were determined from the DNA. Found here are around 200,000 clones, around 85% of them singletons; the top ten hold about 3.3%. This entry is derived from a study of blood T cell repertoires in COVID-19. Study details: Samples came from the United States, Italy and Spain, spanning acute and convalescent COVID-19. From T cells, B-cell-depleted T cells, or PBMCs came the material, which was cDNA or gDNA.

Germline CDR1 and CDR2: LNHNV and YYDKDF (reference sequence). V lost 0 bases, J lost 5 bases, and 13 bases lay in between. This CDR3 comprises 15 residues. The clonotype was recovered from a man between 60 and 75 years old with acute or convalescent COVID-19. Source material: peripheral blood. The V gene is TRBV15, the J gene TRBJ1-2; D unresolved. The CDR3 DNA is TGTGCCACCAGCAGAGATCCAGGTCCAAGGTATGGCTACACCTTC. The encoded protein is CATSRDPGPRYGYTF. Filled out from reference TRBV15 and TRBJ1-2, the complete variable domain reads DAMVIQNPRYQVTQFGKPVTLSCSQTLNHNVMYWYQQKSSQAPKLLFHYYDKDFNNEADTPDNFQSRRPNTSFCFLDIRSPGLGDTAMYLCATSRDPGPRYGYTFGSGTRLTVV.